This T cell receptor (beta chain) was captured in a study of blood T cell repertoires in COVID-19 (dated by TCRdb to the early 2020s). Study-level background: Collaborator samples came from the United States, Italy and Spain and covered acute and convalescent phases of COVID-19. The material from the prospective study consisted of cDNA or gDNA derived from T cells, B-cell-depleted T cells, or PBMCs. The dataset comprised deeply sampled blood TCRbeta repertoires from subjects exposed to, actively infected with, or recovered from COVID-19. A freely available public database, intended as a resource for researchers studying the immune response to SARS-CoV-2, is where the repertoires were released. Samples came from the ongoing ImmuneRACE study (first 160 participants) plus 1,254 subjects from 6 global collaborators. The sample metadata nearly always contained a de-identified subject ID, COVID-19 status, age in years and sex. Where HLA class I and class II types were available, the types were taken from metadata supplied by the sample provider, not from assay-based typing.

The collaborating institutions used their own protocols to collect whole blood in K2EDTA tubes. For TCRbeta analysis, collaborators shipped samples in one of three forms: frozen whole blood, isolated PBMCs, or DNA extracted from either of those sample types. What the research found in general, with its limitations: The amount of clinical and demographic metadata varied by source and participant and was provided uncurated.

With respect to this clone: Its antigen target is currently unknown. No qualities accompany the bases; no much larger clone lies one base away.

From cysteine to phenylalanine, the CDR3 is 15 amino acids long. Only the CDR3 part of the read is kept: 45 bases, read in frame from the first base. For CDR1 and CDR2, the germline V gene lists SNHLY and FYNNEI. V is clipped by 6 bases and J by 3 bases, and the sequence between their germline boundaries is 17 bases long. TCRbeta CDR3 regions were amplified from genomic DNA using the immunoSEQ Assay, a bias-controlled multiplex PCR. The authors' analysis ran thus. The number of nucleated cells in each sample was estimated from the amplification of reference gene primers within the assay. To quantify the absolute abundance of each unique TCRbeta CDR3 rearrangement, sequence reads were collapsed and filtered. For each sample, productive Simpson clonality was calculated as the square root of Simpson's diversity index across productive rearrangements. What TCRdb holds here is the immuneACCESS table cut down to in-frame rearrangements. Part of the clones is not present; checked against another copy, under half of the missing clones reflect an unresolved V gene, and the others are unexplained. D and trimming come from the DNA, and the V and J calls and clone size come from that table. For this sample the table gives 140,000 to 150,000 clones, of which approximately 80% were detected only once. The biggest ten clones account for 1.5% to 2.5% of the sample.

The receptor's source is a woman between 55 and 75 years old with acute or convalescent COVID-19. The rearrangement combines TRBV2 with TRBJ2-5, with the D gene uncertain. Sequenced material: peripheral blood. The nucleotide sequence reads as follows: TGTGCCAGCAGAGACGATAGCTACTCGAAAGAGACCCAGTACTTC. This is translated as CASRDDSYSKETQYF.